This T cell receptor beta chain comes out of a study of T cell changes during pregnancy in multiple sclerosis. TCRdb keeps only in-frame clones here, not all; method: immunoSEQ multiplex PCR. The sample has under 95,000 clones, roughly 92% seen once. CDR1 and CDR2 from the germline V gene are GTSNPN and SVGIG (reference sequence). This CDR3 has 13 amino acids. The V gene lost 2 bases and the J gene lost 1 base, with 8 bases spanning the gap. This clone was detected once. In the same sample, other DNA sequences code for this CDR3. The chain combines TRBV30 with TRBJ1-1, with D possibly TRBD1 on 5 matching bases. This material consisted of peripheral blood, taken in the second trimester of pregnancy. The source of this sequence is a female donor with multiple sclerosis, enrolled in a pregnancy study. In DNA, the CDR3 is TGTGCCTGGAGTCGGCAGGGGAACACTGAAGCTTTCTTT. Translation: CAWSRQGNTEAFF.